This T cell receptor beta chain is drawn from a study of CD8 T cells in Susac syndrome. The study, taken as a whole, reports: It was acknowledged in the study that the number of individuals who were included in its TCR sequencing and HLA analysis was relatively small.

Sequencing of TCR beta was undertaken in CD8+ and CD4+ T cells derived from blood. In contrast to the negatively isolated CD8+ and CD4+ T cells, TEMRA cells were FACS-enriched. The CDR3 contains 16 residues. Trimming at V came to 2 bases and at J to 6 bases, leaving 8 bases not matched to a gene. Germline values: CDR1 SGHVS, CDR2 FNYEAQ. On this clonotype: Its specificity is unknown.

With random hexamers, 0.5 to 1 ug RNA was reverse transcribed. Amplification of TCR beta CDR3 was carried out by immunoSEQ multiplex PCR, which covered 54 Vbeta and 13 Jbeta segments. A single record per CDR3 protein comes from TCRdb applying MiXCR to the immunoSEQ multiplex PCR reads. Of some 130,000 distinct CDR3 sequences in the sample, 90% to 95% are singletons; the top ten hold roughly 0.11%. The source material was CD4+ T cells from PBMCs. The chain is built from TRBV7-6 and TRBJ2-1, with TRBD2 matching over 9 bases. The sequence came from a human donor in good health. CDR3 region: CASSLSSSGRTNEQFF. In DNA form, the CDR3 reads TGTGCCAGCAGCTTAAGTAGCAGCGGGAGGACCAATGAGCAGTTCTTC. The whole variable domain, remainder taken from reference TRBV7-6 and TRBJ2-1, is GAGVSQSPRYKVTKRGQDVALRCDPISGHVSLYWYRQALGQGPEFLTYFNYEAQQDKSGLPNDRFSAERPEGSISTLTIQRTEQRDSAMYRCASSLSSSGRTNEQFFGPGTRLTVL.